This T cell receptor (beta chain) originates from a study of T cells in Graves' hyperthyroidism and ophthalmopathy. The germline CDR1 and CDR2 sequences are LNHDA and SQIVND (reference sequence). This CDR3 spans 17 amino acids. The V and J ends lost 6 bases and 3 bases respectively, with 21 bases between them. Graves' hyperthyroidism was deemed stable absent ophthalmopathy progression within 18 months. The study based diagnoses on clinical symptoms, serum thyroxine and TRAb, thyroid ultrasound and orbital computed tomography. A few counts support this clonotype. Using RNA transcripts as the source, TCR beta CDR3 regions were amplified. The study used the HTBI primer set for a first-round RT-PCR of the TCR CDR3. TCRdb ran MiXCR on the multiplex PCR reads and lists one entry per CDR3 protein. The sample holds over 700,000 distinct CDR3 sequences; roughly a third are singletons and the top ten take around 31%.

The sequence came from a woman aged 40-49 years with Graves' hyperthyroidism. The rearrangement links TRBV19 to TRBJ1-5, with a tentative D call TRBD1 (6 bases). The material sequenced was blood. The CDR3 bases are TGTGCCAGTAGCCCAAAAGAGACAGGATCTTACAATCAGCCCCAGCATTTT. Translating gives CASSPKETGSYNQPQHF.